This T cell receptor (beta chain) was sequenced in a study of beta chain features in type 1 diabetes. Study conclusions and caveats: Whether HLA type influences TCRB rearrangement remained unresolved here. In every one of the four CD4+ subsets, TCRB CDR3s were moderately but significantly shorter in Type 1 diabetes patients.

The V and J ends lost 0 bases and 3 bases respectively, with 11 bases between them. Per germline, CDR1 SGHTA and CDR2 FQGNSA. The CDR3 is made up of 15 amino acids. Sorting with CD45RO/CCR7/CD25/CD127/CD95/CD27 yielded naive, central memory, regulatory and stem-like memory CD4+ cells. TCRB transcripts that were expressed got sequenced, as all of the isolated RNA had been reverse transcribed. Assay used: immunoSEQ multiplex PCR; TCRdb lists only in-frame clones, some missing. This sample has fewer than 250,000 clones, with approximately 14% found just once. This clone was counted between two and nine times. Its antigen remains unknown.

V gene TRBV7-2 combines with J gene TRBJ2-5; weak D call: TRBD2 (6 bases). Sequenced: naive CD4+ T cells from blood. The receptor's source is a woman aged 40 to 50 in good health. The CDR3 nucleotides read TGTGCCAGCAGCTTAGCGCGGGGCTTGAAAGAGACCCAGTACTTC. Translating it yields CASSLARGLKETQYF.